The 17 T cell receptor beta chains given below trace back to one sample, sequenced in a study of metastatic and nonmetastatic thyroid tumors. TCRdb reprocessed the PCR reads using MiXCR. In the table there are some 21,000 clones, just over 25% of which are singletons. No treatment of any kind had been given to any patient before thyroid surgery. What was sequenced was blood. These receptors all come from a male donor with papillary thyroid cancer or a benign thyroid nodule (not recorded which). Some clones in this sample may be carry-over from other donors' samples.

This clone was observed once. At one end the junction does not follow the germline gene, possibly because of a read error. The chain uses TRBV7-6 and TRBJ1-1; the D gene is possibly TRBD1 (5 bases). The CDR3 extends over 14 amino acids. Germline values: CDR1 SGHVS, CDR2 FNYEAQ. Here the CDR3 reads CASSTGQLNTEAFF. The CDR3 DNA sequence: TGTGCCAGCAGCACCGGACAACTGAACACTGAAGCTTTCTTC.

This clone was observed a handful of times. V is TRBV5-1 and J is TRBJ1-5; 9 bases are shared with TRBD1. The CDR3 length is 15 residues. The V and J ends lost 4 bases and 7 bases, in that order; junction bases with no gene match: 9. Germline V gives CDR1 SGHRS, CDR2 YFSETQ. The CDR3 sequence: CASSEGGDRAQPQHF. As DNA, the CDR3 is TGCGCCAGCAGCGAAGGGGGGGACAGGGCACAGCCCCAGCATTTT.

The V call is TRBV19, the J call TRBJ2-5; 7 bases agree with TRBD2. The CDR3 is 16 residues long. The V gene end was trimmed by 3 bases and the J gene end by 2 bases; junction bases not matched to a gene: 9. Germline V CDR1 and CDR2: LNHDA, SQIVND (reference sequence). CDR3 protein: CASSISGAGTQETQYF. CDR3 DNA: TGTGCCAGTAGTATCAGTGGAGCGGGAACTCAAGAGACCCAGTACTTC.

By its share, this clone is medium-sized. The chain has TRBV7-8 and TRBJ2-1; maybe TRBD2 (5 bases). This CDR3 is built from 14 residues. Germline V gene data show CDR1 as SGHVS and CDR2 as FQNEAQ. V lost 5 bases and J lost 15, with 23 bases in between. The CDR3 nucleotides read TGTGCCAGCAGCCCCCTTAGGACTGGTCGAAGTGGGTTCTTC. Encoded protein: CASSPLRTGRSGFF.

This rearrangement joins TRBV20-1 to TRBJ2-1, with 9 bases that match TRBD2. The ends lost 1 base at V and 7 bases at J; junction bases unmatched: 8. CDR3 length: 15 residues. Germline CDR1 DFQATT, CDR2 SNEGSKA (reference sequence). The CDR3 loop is CSARVAGAARNEQFF. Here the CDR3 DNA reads TGCAGTGCTAGAGTAGCGGGAGCGGCAAGGAATGAGCAGTTCTTC.

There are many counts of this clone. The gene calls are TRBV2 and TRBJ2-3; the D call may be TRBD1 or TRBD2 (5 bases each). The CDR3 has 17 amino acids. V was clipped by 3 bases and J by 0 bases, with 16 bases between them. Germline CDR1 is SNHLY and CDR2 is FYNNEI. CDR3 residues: CASSEVLQDFSTDTQYF. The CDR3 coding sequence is TGTGCCAGCAGTGAGGTCCTACAGGACTTTAGCACAGATACGCAGTATTTT.

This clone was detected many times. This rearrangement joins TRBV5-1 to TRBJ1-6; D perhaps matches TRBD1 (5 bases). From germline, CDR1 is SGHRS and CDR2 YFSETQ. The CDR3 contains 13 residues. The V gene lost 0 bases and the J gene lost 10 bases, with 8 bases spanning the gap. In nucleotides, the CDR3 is TGCGCCAGCAGCTTGGCAGGGTACTCACCCCTCCACTTT. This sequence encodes CASSLAGYSPLHF.

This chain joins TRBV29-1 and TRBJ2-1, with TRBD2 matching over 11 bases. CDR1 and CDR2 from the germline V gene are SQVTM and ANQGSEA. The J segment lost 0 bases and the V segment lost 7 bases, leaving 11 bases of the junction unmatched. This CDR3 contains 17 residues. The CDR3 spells CSARLGLAATSYNEQFF. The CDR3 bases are TGCAGCGCTCGACTGGGACTAGCGGCTACCTCCTACAATGAGCAGTTCTTC.

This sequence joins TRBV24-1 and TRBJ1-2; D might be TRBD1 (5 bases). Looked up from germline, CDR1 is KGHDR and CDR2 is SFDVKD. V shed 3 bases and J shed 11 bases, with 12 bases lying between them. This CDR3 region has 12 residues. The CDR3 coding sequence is TGTGCCACCAGTGATCCAATGACAGAATACACCTTC. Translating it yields CATSDPMTEYTF.

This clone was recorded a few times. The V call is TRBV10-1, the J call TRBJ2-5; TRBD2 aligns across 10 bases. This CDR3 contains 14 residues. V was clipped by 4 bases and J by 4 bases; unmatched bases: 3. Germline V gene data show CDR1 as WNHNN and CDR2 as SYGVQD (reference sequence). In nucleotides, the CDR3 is TGCGCCAGCAGTGCTAGCGGGAGAAGAGAGACCCAGTACTTC. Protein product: CASSASGRRETQYF.

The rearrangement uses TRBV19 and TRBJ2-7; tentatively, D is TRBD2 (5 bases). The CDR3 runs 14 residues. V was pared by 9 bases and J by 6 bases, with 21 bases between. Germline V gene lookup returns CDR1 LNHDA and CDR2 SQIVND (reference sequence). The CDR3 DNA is TGTGCCAGGATTCTTGGGCTAAGGGCGGGCGAGCAGTACTTC. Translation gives CARILGLRAGEQYF.

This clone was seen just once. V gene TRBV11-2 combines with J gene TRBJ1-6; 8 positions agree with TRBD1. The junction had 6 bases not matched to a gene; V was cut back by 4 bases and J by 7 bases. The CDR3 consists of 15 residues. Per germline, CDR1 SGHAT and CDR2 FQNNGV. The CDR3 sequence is CASSSNRTGNSPLHF. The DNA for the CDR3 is TGTGCCAGCAGCTCGAATAGGACAGGGAATTCACCCCTCCACTTT.

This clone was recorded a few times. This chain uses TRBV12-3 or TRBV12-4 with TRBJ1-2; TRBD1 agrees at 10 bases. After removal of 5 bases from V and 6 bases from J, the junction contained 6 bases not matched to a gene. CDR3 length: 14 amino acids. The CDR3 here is CASSVTGGTDGYTF. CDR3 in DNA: TGTGCCAGCAGTGTGACAGGGGGCACAGATGGCTACACCTTC.

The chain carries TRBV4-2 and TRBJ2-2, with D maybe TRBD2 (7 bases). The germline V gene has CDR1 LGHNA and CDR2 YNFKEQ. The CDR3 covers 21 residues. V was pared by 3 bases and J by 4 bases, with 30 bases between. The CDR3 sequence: CASSQEGGGCPPLCSTGELFF. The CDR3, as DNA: TGTGCCAGCAGCCAGGAGGGGGGAGGGTGTCCCCCCCTTTGTAGCACCGGGGAGCTGTTTTTT.

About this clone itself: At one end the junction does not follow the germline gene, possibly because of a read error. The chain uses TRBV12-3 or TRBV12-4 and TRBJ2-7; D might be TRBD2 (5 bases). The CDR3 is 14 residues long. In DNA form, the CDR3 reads TGTGCCAGCAGCCCGTTTGGCGGGCCCCACGAGCAGTACTTT. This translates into CASSPFGGPHEQYF.

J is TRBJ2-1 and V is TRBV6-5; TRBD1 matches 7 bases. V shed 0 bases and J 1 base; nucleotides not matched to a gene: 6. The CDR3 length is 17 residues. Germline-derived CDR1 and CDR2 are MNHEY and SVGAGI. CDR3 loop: CASSYSLRQGSYNEQFF. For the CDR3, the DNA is TGTGCCAGCAGTTACTCGCTGCGACAGGGATCCTACAATGAGCAGTTCTTC.

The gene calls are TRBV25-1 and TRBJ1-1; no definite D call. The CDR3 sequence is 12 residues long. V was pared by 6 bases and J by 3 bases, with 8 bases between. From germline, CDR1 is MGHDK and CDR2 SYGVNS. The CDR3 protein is CASRQLDTEAFF. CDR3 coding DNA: TGTGCCAGCAGGCAGTTGGACACTGAAGCTTTCTTT.